The 18 T cell receptor beta chains below come from one sample, sequenced in a study of identical twins. TCRdb reprocessed the 5' RACE reads with MiXCR, giving one entry per CDR3 protein. The sample consists of about 690,000 distinct CDR3 sequences, over 20% of them appearing once. These data also formed part of another study, on T cells expressing NK-cell markers.

The specimen was PBMCs. All receptors come from a young woman in good health.

This clonotype came up a few times. The genes are TRBV6-1 and TRBJ1-5; D perhaps matches TRBD1 (5 bases). The CDR3 sequence is 15 residues long. Germline CDR1 is MNHNS and CDR2 is SASEGT. V was clipped by 10 bases and J by 0 bases, with 16 bases between them. CDR3 nucleotides: TGTGCCACCACATTCGGGGGTTATAGCAATCAGCCCCAGCATTTT. Translation gives CATTFGGYSNQPQHF.

V gene TRBV20-1 combines with J gene TRBJ2-5; no firm D call. From germline, CDR1 is DFQATT and CDR2 SNEGSKA (reference sequence). V lost 3 bases, J lost 3 bases, and 11 bases lay in between. CDR3 length: 13 residues. CDR3 in DNA: TGCAGTGCTAGTTCCGTAGCCGAAGAGACCCAGTACTTC. It encodes CSASSVAEETQYF.

This clonotype occurred a few times. This sequence joins TRBV20-1 and TRBJ2-7; the match to TRBD2 covers 8 bases. Looked up from germline, CDR1 is DFQATT and CDR2 is SNEGSKA (reference sequence). The CDR3 runs 11 residues. After removal of 7 bases from V and 4 bases from J, the junction contained 3 bases not matched to a gene. The CDR3 sequence is CSVVAGYEQYF. In DNA, the CDR3 is TGCAGTGTAGTAGCGGGGTACGAGCAGTACTTC.

J is TRBJ2-7 and V is TRBV10-3; TRBD2 agrees at 8 bases. CDR1 ENHRY and CDR2 SYGVKD come from the germline V gene. CDR3 size: 14 residues. V was clipped by 10 bases and J by 2 bases; unmatched bases: 10. The CDR3 nucleotides read TGTGCCACAAACGGGGGGGGGAGCGCCTACGAGCAGTACTTC. This codes for CATNGGGSAYEQYF.

This sequence joins TRBV27 and TRBJ1-2; 7 bases align to TRBD1. Germline loops: CDR1 MNHEY, CDR2 SMNVEV (reference sequence). After removal of 10 bases from V and 4 bases from J, the junction contained 9 bases not matched to a gene. The CDR3 runs to 13 residues. CDR3: CATTTGQGYGYTF. The CDR3 nucleotides are TGTGCCACAACGACAGGGCAGGGCTATGGCTACACCTTC.

This chain uses TRBV28 with TRBJ2-7; the D gene is possibly TRBD1 (5 bases). The CDR3 spans 12 residues. Germline V gene data show CDR1 as MDHEN and CDR2 as SYDVKM. V was trimmed by 7 bases and J by 3 bases, leaving 10 bases between them. The CDR3 bases are TGTGCCAGCACGGACACAGACTACGAGCAGTACTTC. This gives the protein CASTDTDYEQYF.

The table lists this clonotype with a few counts. The chain carries TRBV20-1 and TRBJ2-2, with TRBD1 as a possible D gene (6 bases). Germline V gives CDR1 DFQATT, CDR2 SNEGSKA (reference sequence). This CDR3 spans 14 amino acids. Trimming took 6 bases from V and 5 from J, leaving 16 bases between them. The CDR3 DNA follows: TGCAGTGCAACGGACAGTCCCTGGACCGGGGAGCTGTTTTTT. It translates to CSATDSPWTGELFF.

The V gene is TRBV4-1, the J gene TRBJ2-6; tentative D call: TRBD1 (5 bases). This CDR3 has 19 residues. CDR1 is MGHRA, CDR2 YSYEKL, per germline. The V and J ends lost 4 bases and 0 bases respectively, with 19 bases between them. DNA for the CDR3: TGCGCCAGCAGCCCGGTTTTTACAGGACCCAGCTCTGGGGCCAACGTCCTGACTTTC. Translated, it gives CASSPVFTGPSSGANVLTF.

This clonotype came up a few times. The rearrangement joins TRBV6-6 to TRBJ2-7; D is possibly TRBD2 (5 bases). The germline V gene encodes CDR1 MNHNY and CDR2 SVGAGI (reference sequence). The V end was cut by 3 bases, the J end by 7 bases, with 13 bases between. CDR3 length: 13 residues. The CDR3 DNA follows: TGTGCCAGCAGTTATGAGAGGGTAGGGGAGCAGTACTTC. Protein sequence: CASSYERVGEQYF.

The chain recombines TRBV4-1 with TRBJ2-1; D perhaps matches TRBD1 (5 bases). Germline V lookup: CDR1 MGHRA, CDR2 YSYEKL. Between the trimmed V and J ends, which lost 0 bases and 7 bases, there was a span of 16 bases. The CDR3 is 16 amino acids. CDR3 region: CASSQDRGSRANEQFF. The CDR3 nucleotides read TGCGCCAGCAGCCAAGATAGGGGTAGTAGGGCGAATGAGCAGTTCTTC.

A note on this clonotype: One end of the junction fails to match germline, which may point to a read error. The V call is TRBV20-1, the J call TRBJ2-4, with 13 bases that match TRBD2. The CDR3 has 16 amino acids. Germline V lookup: CDR1 DFQATT, CDR2 SNEGSKA (reference sequence). The CDR3 spells CCASVTSGGEKNIQYF. CDR3 in DNA: TGCTGTGCTAGTGTAACTAGCGGGGGGGAGAAAAACATTCAGTACTTC.

V and J are TRBV20-1 and TRBJ1-1; no clear D. The CDR3 has 11 residues. V lost 3 bases to trimming and J lost 5 bases, with 7 bases between them. CDR1 and CDR2 (germline): DFQATT, SNEGSKA (reference sequence). CDR3: CSASSFTEAFF. The CDR3 nucleotides are TGCAGTGCTAGCAGTTTTACTGAAGCTTTCTTT.

The genes are TRBV7-3 and TRBJ2-1; TRBD2 agrees at 7 bases. This CDR3 has 16 residues. J gave up 7 bases and V 6 bases, and 15 bases lay outside the gene matches. In germline, CDR1 is SGHTA, CDR2 FQGTGA. CDR3 DNA sequence: TGTGCCAGCAGTATGCTGGGGGGGGGTTTGAAAAATGAGCAGTTCTTC. Translated, it gives CASSMLGGGLKNEQFF.

This clonotype appeared a few times. This chain connects TRBV11-3 to TRBJ2-3, with D tentatively TRBD1 (5 bases). This CDR3 has 14 amino acids. Germline-derived CDR1 and CDR2 are SGHNT and YENEEA. V lost 6 bases and J lost 4, with 14 bases in between. This CDR3 is CASSSRTRPDTQYF. The CDR3 DNA reads as TGTGCCAGCAGTTCTAGGACACGCCCAGATACGCAGTATTTT.

This clonotype has only a few counts. The chain has TRBV28 and TRBJ2-5; TRBD1 matches 10 bases. Germline values: CDR1 MDHEN, CDR2 SYDVKM. This CDR3 region has 15 residues. V shed 6 bases and J 5 bases; nucleotides not matched to a gene: 9. The CDR3 protein is CASSTQTGGAETQYF. In DNA, the CDR3 is TGTGCCAGCAGCACACAGACAGGGGGCGCGGAGACCCAGTACTTC. The complete variable domain, with remaining parts taken from reference TRBV28 and TRBJ2-5, reads DVKVTQSSRYLVKRTGEKVFLECVQDMDHENMFWYRQDPGLGLRLIYFSYDVKMKEKGDIPEGYSVSREKKERFSLILESASTNQTSMYLCASSTQTGGAETQYFGPGTRLLVL.

This clonotype was detected many times. This chain uses TRBV4-3 with TRBJ1-2; unclear D gene. V was cut by 1 base and J by 4 bases, with 10 bases left in between. The CDR3 extends over 14 amino acids. CDR1 and CDR2 from the germline V gene are LGHNA and YSLEER. The CDR3 DNA reads TGCGCCAGCAGCCAAGTCCCAGGAACCTATGGCTACACCTTC. This gives the protein CASSQVPGTYGYTF.

This clonotype was counted ten times or more. The V and J genes are TRBV20-1 and TRBJ2-1; D may be TRBD1 or TRBD2 (6 bases each). V lost 0 bases and J 10 bases, leaving 10 bases between the germline ends. The CDR3 sequence is 12 residues long. CDR1 DFQATT and CDR2 SNEGSKA come from the germline V gene (reference sequence). The CDR3 DNA reads TGCAGTGCTAGAGATCGGGGGCGGGAGCAGTTCTTC. Protein product: CSARDRGREQFF.

This clonotype came up many times. One end of the junction does not line up with germline, which may come from a read error. The CDR3: CASTEYGLSSQPQHF. The CDR3 region has the DNA TGTGCCAGCACCGAGTATGGACTTAGCAGTCAGCCCCAGCATTTT. This chain joins TRBV7-2 and TRBJ1-5; D unresolved. CDR1 is SGHTA, CDR2 FQGNSA, per germline. CDR3 length: 15 amino acids.